Listed here are 17 T cell receptor beta chains from one sample, sequenced in a study of CD8 T cells in Susac syndrome. Reverse transcription used about 0.45 to 1 ug RNA and random hexamers. From the immunoSEQ multiplex PCR reads, TCRdb called clonotypes with MiXCR, one entry per CDR3 protein. The table lists 73,000 or so distinct CDR3 sequences, about 95% of them singletons. The sample consisted of CD8+ T cells from PBMCs. These receptors all stem from a human donor with multiple sclerosis.

CDR3 protein: CASTDPDTQYF. The CDR3 DNA reads TGTGCCAGCACCGACCCAGATACGCAGTATTTT. This chain joins TRBV28 and TRBJ2-3; D is unresolved. Germline assignment: CDR1 MDHEN and CDR2 SYDVKM. The CDR3 covers 11 residues. V was shortened by 7 bases and J by 4 bases, with 6 bases between the two germline ends.

The V and J genes are TRBV30 and TRBJ1-4; 7 nucleotides line up with TRBD1. The CDR3 is 14 residues long. Per germline, CDR1 GTSNPN and CDR2 SVGIG (reference sequence). Trimming cost V 2 bases and J 8 bases; bases outside gene matches: 8. CDR3 DNA: TGTGCCTGGAGTTTGACAGGGAGGCGCGAAAAACTGTTTTTT. The encoded protein is CAWSLTGRREKLFF.

This rearrangement joins TRBV5-1 to TRBJ2-3; 7 positions match TRBD1. There are 17 residues in the CDR3. Trimming removed 1 base from V and 4 bases from J; junction bases left unmatched: 12. Germline V lookup: CDR1 SGHRS, CDR2 YFSETQ. Here the CDR3 DNA reads TGCGCCAGCAGCTTGACTACCGACAGGGAGATACCAGATACGCAGTATTTT. Protein sequence: CASSLTTDREIPDTQYF.

This chain uses TRBV7-9 with TRBJ2-7, with 7 bases aligning to TRBD2. The length of the CDR3 is 13 residues. Germline CDR1 SEHNR, CDR2 FQNEAQ (reference sequence). V was pared by 8 bases and J by 2 bases, with 6 bases of the junction left unmatched. This CDR3 is CASGSSGPYEQYF. The CDR3 bases are TGTGCCAGCGGTTCTAGCGGTCCCTACGAGCAGTACTTC. The whole variable domain, filled in from reference TRBV7-9 and TRBJ2-7, reads DTGVSQNPRHKITKRGQNVTFRCDPISEHNRLYWYRQTLGQGPEFLTYFQNEAQLEKSRLLSDRFSAERPKGSFSTLEIQRTEQGDSAMYLCASGSSGPYEQYFGPGTRLTVT.

The rearrangement links TRBV7-9 to TRBJ2-7; D is ambiguous. The CDR3 sequence is 14 residues long. Deletions cut 3 bases from V and 2 bases from J, with 11 bases between. Germline CDR1 is SEHNR and CDR2 is FQNEAQ (reference sequence). This CDR3 reads CASSLDDAAYEQYF. In DNA, the CDR3 is TGTGCCAGCAGCTTGGACGACGCGGCCTACGAGCAGTACTTC.

This sequence joins TRBV5-6 and TRBJ2-7; D unclear. Trimming left V 4 bases short and J 2 bases short, with 10 bases between. Germline V gives CDR1 SGHDT, CDR2 YYEEEE. The CDR3 covers 13 residues. DNA of the CDR3: TGTGCCAGCAGCCACGACGGAACCTACGAGCAGTACTTC. It specifies CASSHDGTYEQYF.

The genes are TRBV18 and TRBJ2-5, with TRBD2 identical over 10 bases. There are 17 residues in the CDR3. Germline CDR1 and CDR2: KGHSH and LQKENI. Trimming removed 2 bases from V and 0 bases from J; junction bases left unmatched: 6. In DNA, the CDR3 is TGTGCCAGCTCACCAAATCGCCTAGCGGGGGACCAAGAGACCCAGTACTTC. Translated: CASSPNRLAGDQETQYF.

This rearrangement joins TRBV6-5 to TRBJ1-5, with 8 bases fitting TRBD1. The CDR3 is 13 amino acids. The germline CDR1 and CDR2 sequences are MNHEY and SVGAGI. V shed 5 bases and J 4 bases; nucleotides not matched to a gene: 1. CDR3 sequence: CASSRDRNQPQHF. The CDR3 DNA follows: TGTGCCAGCAGTCGGGACAGGAATCAGCCCCAGCATTTT.

As for this clonotype: The junction departs from germline at one end; a sequencing error may be responsible. The chain joins TRBV5-4 to TRBJ2-1, with 7 bases lining up with TRBD1. CDR3 length: 13 residues. Germline V gene data show CDR1 as SGHNT and CDR2 as YYREEE (reference sequence). This chain's CDR3 is CARSLGTDNEQFF. The CDR3 DNA is TGTGCCCGCAGCTTGGGGACAGACAATGAGCAGTTCTTC.

This clonotype has only one observation. This chain links TRBV19 with TRBJ1-2; D gene unclear. CDR1 is LNHDA and CDR2 is SQIVND in the germline V gene (reference sequence). V was pared by 6 bases and J by 2 bases, with 4 bases between. The CDR3 is 11 amino acids. The CDR3 bases are TGTGCCAGTAGCAACAACTATGGCTACACCTTC. Its protein is CASSNNYGYTF.

The chain couples TRBV5-4 to TRBJ2-7; 7 positions agree with TRBD1. The CDR3 contains 13 residues. Germline CDR1 is SGHNT and CDR2 is YYREEE (reference sequence). Losses at the gene ends were 4 bases for V and 5 bases for J; bases not matched to a gene: 6. The CDR3 region has the DNA TGTGCCAGCAGCATCCTACAGGGGAACGAGCAGTACTTC. Its protein is CASSILQGNEQYF. Based on the CDR3 plus reference TRBV5-4 and TRBJ2-7, the full variable domain is ETGVTQSPTHLIKTRGQQVTLRCSSQSGHNTVSWYQQALGQGPQFIFQYYREEENGRGNFPPRFSGLQFPNYSSELNVNALELDDSALYLCASSILQGNEQYFGPGTRLTVT.

The rearrangement uses TRBV7-9 and TRBJ1-2; 12 positions match TRBD1. The CDR3 sequence is 15 residues long. The ends lost 4 bases at V and 8 bases at J; junction bases unmatched: 8. Germline V lookup: CDR1 SEHNR, CDR2 FQNEAQ (reference sequence). The CDR3 sequence is CASSSGQGASDGYTF. In DNA form, the CDR3 reads TGTGCCAGCAGCTCGGGACAGGGGGCGTCGGACGGCTACACCTTC.

V is TRBV20-1 and J is TRBJ1-2; D is possibly TRBD1 (6 bases). Germline loops: CDR1 DFQATT, CDR2 SNEGSKA (reference sequence). The CDR3 is 19 residues long. With 0 bases removed from V and 0 bases from J, the gap between germline ends came to 23 bases. CDR3 nucleotide sequence: TGCAGTGCTAGAGATCTTTCCGGGACAAATGCTTCAGCTAACTATGGCTACACCTTC. Amino acid sequence: CSARDLSGTNASANYGYTF.

The chain combines TRBV9 with TRBJ2-1; D perhaps matches TRBD1 (5 bases). CDR3 length: 14 residues. Trimming shortened V by 4 bases and J by 4 bases, and 12 bases separated the two germline ends. Germline loops: CDR1 SGDLS, CDR2 YYNGEE. The CDR3 reads CASSSETVYNEQFF. The CDR3 DNA is TGTGCCAGCAGCTCAGAGACAGTATACAATGAGCAGTTCTTC.

This clonotype was picked up one time. The chain joins TRBV24-1 to TRBJ1-5; D gene uncertain. Germline V gene data show CDR1 as KGHDR and CDR2 as SFDVKD. There are 14 residues in the CDR3. Trimming cost V 1 base and J 0 bases, with 3 bases left between them. CDR3 DNA sequence: TGTGCCACCAGTGATTTTGATAGCAATCAGCCCCAGCATTTT. This translates into CATSDFDSNQPQHF.

The chain has TRBV7-3 and TRBJ2-5; 8 bases align to TRBD2. V lost 4 bases and J lost 4; bases outside the gene matches: 8. Looked up from germline, CDR1 is SGHTA and CDR2 is FQGTGA. CDR3 length equals 15 residues. CDR3 in DNA: TGTGCCAGCAGCTCCTCGGGGGGGGATGGAGAGACCCAGTACTTC. It is translated as CASSSSGGDGETQYF.

This chain links TRBV7-9 with TRBJ2-7; D gene uncertain. Germline CDR1 is SEHNR and CDR2 is FQNEAQ (reference sequence). V was cut by 4 bases and J by 12 bases, with 19 bases left in between. The CDR3 totals 13 residues. The CDR3 sequence: CASSSALNPRAYF. CDR3 nucleotides: TGTGCCAGCAGCTCCGCCCTCAACCCACGGGCGTACTTC.